This entry is about one T cell receptor beta chain. Sequencing was performed with immunoSEQ multiplex PCR; in TCRdb, only in-frame clones are kept and a portion is missing. The sample lists over 85,000 clones, 70% to 90% occurring once. The data derive from a study of blood T cell repertoires in COVID-19. Study background: The samples span acute and convalescent COVID-19 from the United States, Italy and Spain.

With 5 bases clipped from V and 3 bases from J, the junction kept 4 bases outside the gene matches. The CDR3 spans 13 residues. The germline V gene has CDR1 SGHNT and CDR2 YYREEE (reference sequence). The rearrangement uses TRBV5-4 and TRBJ1-2, with TRBD1 identical over 7 bases. Material: peripheral blood. The origin of this receptor is a man between 70 and 80 years old with acute or convalescent COVID-19. This CDR3 is CASSQDRDYGYTF. CDR3 DNA: TGTGCCAGCAGTCAAGACAGGGACTATGGCTACACCTTC. Full variable domain (outside the CDR3, taken from reference TRBV5-4 and TRBJ1-2): ETGVTQSPTHLIKTRGQQVTLRCSSQSGHNTVSWYQQALGQGPQFIFQYYREEENGRGNFPPRFSGLQFPNYSSELNVNALELDDSALYLCASSQDRDYGYTFGSGTRLTVV.